This entry describes one TCR beta chain. The data were taken from a study of human T cells and chemical hapten exposure. The wider study: Donors were sensitized with 2% DPC on the upper inner arm.

During construction of the library, unique molecular identifiers were attached to individual cDNA molecules for quantitative, reproducible TCR counting. TCRdb re-called the RACE reads through MiXCR, storing one row per CDR3 protein. The sample carries fewer than 80,000 distinct CDR3 sequences, around 10% recorded once. Per germline, CDR1 SNHLY and CDR2 FYNNEI. V dropped 7 bases and J dropped 12; count of bases not matched to a gene: 5. The CDR3 sequence is 11 residues long. The time point denotes: patch test 3, about 24 weeks after DPC sensitization. Noted treatment: therapeutic diphenylcyclopropenone sensitization with weekly scalp DPC.

The V gene is TRBV2, the J gene TRBJ2-1, with 8 bases identical to TRBD2. The clonotype comes from a woman in her twenties or thirties with alopecia areata. Some clones in this sample may be carry-over from other donors' samples. Here the sequenced sample was whole blood, taken in connection with sensitization to the hapten diphenylcyclopropenone (DPC). The CDR3 is CASTTSGWQFF. CDR3 bases: TGTGCCAGCACAACTAGCGGTTGGCAGTTCTTC.